The 31 T cell receptor beta chains reported below all come from one sample, sequenced in a study of shared clonotypes between healthy human individuals (TCRdb year 2020). Receptor amplification or capture employed the immunoSEQ multiplex PCR assay. In its TCRdb copy, this immuneACCESS table keeps in-frame sequences only and misses some clones. Where compared with another copy, unresolved V genes explain less than half of these, and the others have no known cause. Counted in this sample were about 2.4 million clones; approximately 94% of them appeared once. Roughly 0.39% of the sample comes from the top ten. The specimen was naive CD4+ T cells from PBMCs. This specimen's cell subset or site label, interpreted: CD45RA+ positively selected. The source of these receptors is a man aged 18 to 30 in good health. Some clones in this sample may be carry-over from other donors' samples.

CDR3 nucleotide sequence: TGTGCCAGCAGCTCCCGGACCCAAAACGGGGAGCTGTTTTTT. It translates to CASSSRTQNGELFF. The chain has TRBV11-3 and TRBJ2-2; no clear D. Germline V gene lookup returns CDR1 SGHNT and CDR2 YENEEA. The CDR3 contains 14 residues. V was shortened by 4 bases and J by 7 bases, with 13 bases between the two germline ends.

The V gene is TRBV11-2, the J gene TRBJ1-1; 8 nucleotides match TRBD1. The CDR3 is 15 amino acids. V was pared by 5 bases and J by 3 bases, with 8 bases of the junction left unmatched. CDR1 is SGHAT, CDR2 FQNNGV, per germline. The CDR3 sequence: CASSPQGAGYTEAFF. CDR3 nucleotides: TGTGCCAGCAGCCCGCAGGGGGCTGGGTACACTGAAGCTTTCTTT.

This chain uses TRBV6-6 with TRBJ1-1; a weak D match, TRBD1 (6 bases). The CDR3 is made up of 13 amino acids. The V gene's germline CDR1 is MNHNY and CDR2 SVGAGI (reference sequence). V lost 5 bases, J lost 6 bases, and 13 bases lay in between. The DNA for the CDR3 is TGTGCCAGCAGTCCCCGGACAGTCGCTGAAGCTTTCTTT. Translated: CASSPRTVAEAFF.

The V call is TRBV10-3, the J call TRBJ1-2; 9 bases map to TRBD1. V lost 8 bases to trimming and J lost 6 bases; unmatched junction nucleotides: 10. Germline assignment: CDR1 ENHRY and CDR2 SYGVKD. This CDR3 spans 14 amino acids. This CDR3 reads CAIAPWGDRDGYTF. CDR3 nucleotide sequence: TGTGCCATCGCGCCCTGGGGGGACAGGGATGGCTACACCTTC.

This clone appeared once. The chain uses TRBV11-2 and TRBJ2-5; 8 nucleotides agree with TRBD1. V gave up 5 bases and J gave up 5 bases; unmatched junction bases: 7. Germline CDR1 reads SGHAT; CDR2 reads FQNNGV. This CDR3 is 14 amino acids long. CDR3 DNA sequence: TGTGCCAGCAGCGGCCGGACAGGGTTCGAGACCCAGTACTTC. Protein product: CASSGRTGFETQYF.

The rearrangement links TRBV5-6 to TRBJ2-7, with 8 positions matching TRBD1. There are 15 residues in the CDR3. The germline gives CDR1 SGHDT, CDR2 YYEEEE. The ends lost 2 bases at V and 5 bases at J; junction bases unmatched: 9. The CDR3: CASSFRDRRPHEQYF. As DNA, the CDR3 is TGTGCCAGCAGCTTCCGGGACAGGAGACCCCACGAGCAGTACTTC.

The chain joins TRBV19 to TRBJ1-4; no clear D gene. CDR3 length: 14 amino acids. CDR1 is LNHDA, CDR2 SQIVND, per germline (reference sequence). Between the trimmed V and J ends, which lost 8 bases and 4 bases, there was a span of 14 bases. The CDR3 bases are TGTGCCAGTTCTCCTCTGACGGATAATGAAAAACTGTTTTTT. Residues: CASSPLTDNEKLFF.

As DNA, the CDR3 is TGTGCCAGCAGGGACTACAGGGGCCAGAATGAAAAACTGTTTTTT. Translated: CASRDYRGQNEKLFF. The genes are TRBV6-5 and TRBJ1-4, with 7 bases lining up with TRBD1. Germline CDR1 MNHEY, CDR2 SVGAGI. The V segment lost 6 bases and the J segment 5 bases; nucleotides outside the gene matches: 9. The CDR3 has 15 amino acids.

This sequence joins TRBV7-9 and TRBJ1-1; tentatively, D is TRBD1 (6 bases). The CDR3 extends over 14 amino acids. Trimming took off 6 bases at V and 3 bases at J, with 14 bases between the two ends. Germline V CDR1 and CDR2: SEHNR, FQNEAQ (reference sequence). CDR3 bases: TGTGCCAGCAGAACAGGGATTGGGGACACTGAAGCTTTCTTT. Its protein product is CASRTGIGDTEAFF.

The chain combines TRBV30 with TRBJ1-2; D remains ambiguous. This CDR3 comprises 13 residues. V gave up 3 bases and J gave up 6 bases, with 14 bases separating them. Germline CDR1 reads GTSNPN; CDR2 reads SVGIG (reference sequence). This chain's CDR3 is CAWSPGPRNGYTF. CDR3 coding DNA: TGTGCCTGGAGCCCGGGCCCTCGTAATGGCTACACCTTC.

V and J are TRBV4-2 and TRBJ2-7; 10 bases match TRBD2. This CDR3 region has 16 residues. Germline values: CDR1 LGHNA, CDR2 YNFKEQ. The V and J ends lost 1 base and 4 bases, in that order; junction bases with no gene match: 7. The CDR3 here is CASSQGLAGDGYEQYF. The CDR3 bases are TGTGCCAGCAGCCAAGGGCTAGCGGGAGACGGGTACGAGCAGTACTTC.

The V and J genes are TRBV2 and TRBJ1-2; 7 nucleotides match TRBD1. V shed 7 bases, J shed 2 bases, and the junction held 10 bases outside the gene matches. This CDR3 has 15 amino acids. Looked up from germline, CDR1 is SNHLY and CDR2 is FYNNEI. This chain's CDR3 is CASKLGQPSNYGYTF. The CDR3 coding sequence is TGTGCCAGCAAGCTGGGACAGCCAAGCAACTATGGCTACACCTTC.

The CDR3 coding sequence is TGTGCCAGCACCCGGGCAGGGGTTGAGACCCAGTACTTC. Its protein is CASTRAGVETQYF. The chain links TRBV6-6 to TRBJ2-5; possibly TRBD1 for D (6 bases). V was clipped by 7 bases and J by 5 bases, with 14 bases between them. The CDR3 has 13 amino acids. Looked up from germline, CDR1 is MNHNY and CDR2 is SVGAGI (reference sequence).

This clone came up once. The genes are TRBV29-1 and TRBJ2-1; 9 bases align to TRBD2. The CDR3 extends over 13 amino acids. Germline CDR1 reads SQVTM; CDR2 reads ANQGSEA. With 5 bases clipped from V and 3 bases from J, the junction kept 2 bases outside the gene matches. CDR3 in DNA: TGCAGCGTTAGCGGGAGGTTCTACAATGAGCAGTTCTTC. It specifies CSVSGRFYNEQFF.

Details on this clone: The sample carries other DNA sequences with the same CDR3. The CDR3, as DNA: TGTGCCACCAGCAGAGATTTGGATCAGCCCCAGCATTTT. Its protein is CATSRDLDQPQHF. This rearrangement joins TRBV15 to TRBJ1-5; D is unclear. The CDR3 spans 13 residues. V was pared by 0 bases and J by 5 bases, with 5 bases between. The germline gives CDR1 LNHNV, CDR2 YYDKDF (reference sequence).

In regard to this clone: Other DNA sequences in this sample translate to the same CDR3. This sequence joins TRBV11-2 and TRBJ1-5; no clear D. The germline V and J ends were trimmed by 2 bases and 3 bases, with 5 bases remaining between them. The CDR3 extends over 13 amino acids. The germline gives CDR1 SGHAT, CDR2 FQNNGV. The CDR3 sequence: CASSLTDNQPQHF. The CDR3, as DNA: TGTGCCAGCAGCTTAACAGACAATCAGCCCCAGCATTTT.

The V and J genes are TRBV6-5 and TRBJ1-1; TRBD1 is a possible D gene (5 bases). Germline CDR1 reads MNHEY; CDR2 reads SVGAGI. CDR3 length equals 16 residues. The V end lost 1 base, the J end lost 3 bases, and 15 bases lay between the germline ends. In DNA, the CDR3 is TGTGCCAGCAGTTACTACTCAGGGATTCGCGACACTGAAGCTTTCTTT. The encoded protein is CASSYYSGIRDTEAFF.

V usage is TRBV5-1 and J usage is TRBJ1-1; 9 bases are a match to TRBD1. Germline CDR1 and CDR2: SGHRS and YFSETQ. This CDR3 has 16 amino acids. V trimming: 2 bases; J trimming: 2 bases; junction bases outside the gene matches: 7. For the CDR3, the DNA is TGCGCCAGCAGCTTACAGGGGGCTGGGGTTAACACTGAAGCTTTCTTT. It encodes CASSLQGAGVNTEAFF.

The chain joins TRBV7-3 to TRBJ2-2; TRBD2 matches 7 bases. Germline trimming cut 2 bases from V and 6 bases from J; bases unmatched to any gene: 3. In germline, CDR1 is SGHTA, CDR2 FQGTGA. The CDR3 length is 14 residues. The chain's CDR3 is CASSLAGRAGELFF. CDR3 bases: TGTGCCAGCAGCTTAGCAGGGAGGGCCGGGGAGCTGTTTTTT.

The V and J genes are TRBV18 and TRBJ1-2, with D hard to call. Germline CDR1 and CDR2: KGHSH and LQKENI. The CDR3 consists of 13 residues. The germline V and J ends were trimmed by 5 bases and 3 bases, with 10 bases remaining between them. The CDR3 nucleotides read TGTGCCAGCTCAGAGGGTGAGGACTATGGCTACACCTTC. Protein product: CASSEGEDYGYTF. The full variable domain, completed using reference TRBV18 and TRBJ1-2, is NAGVMQNPRHLVRRRGQEARLRCSPMKGHSHVYWYRQLPEEGLKFMVYLQKENIIDESGMPKERFSAEFPKEGPSILRIQQVVRGDSAAYFCASSEGEDYGYTFGSGTRLTVV.

The V and J genes are TRBV18 and TRBJ1-1, with D possibly TRBD1 on 5 matching bases. Trimming removed 3 bases from V and 4 bases from J, with 15 bases in between. The CDR3 covers 15 residues. Per the germline V gene, CDR1 is KGHSH and CDR2 is LQKENI. The CDR3 sequence: CASSPSGGTSTEAFF. The CDR3 coding sequence is TGTGCCAGCTCACCCTCGGGAGGGACCAGCACTGAAGCTTTCTTT. The complete variable domain, with remaining parts taken from reference TRBV18 and TRBJ1-1, reads NAGVMQNPRHLVRRRGQEARLRCSPMKGHSHVYWYRQLPEEGLKFMVYLQKENIIDESGMPKERFSAEFPKEGPSILRIQQVVRGDSAAYFCASSPSGGTSTEAFFGQGTRLTVV.

This clone was recorded only once. J is TRBJ2-3 and V is TRBV4-2, with TRBD2 as a possible D gene (6 bases). V lost 0 bases and J 0 bases, leaving 16 bases between the germline ends. The CDR3 covers 18 residues. CDR1 and CDR2 from the germline V gene are LGHNA and YNFKEQ. Here the CDR3 reads CASSQDMASGGSTDTQYF. DNA of the CDR3: TGTGCCAGCAGCCAAGATATGGCAAGCGGAGGGAGCACAGATACGCAGTATTTT.

On this clone itself: The identical CDR3 is also encoded by other nucleotide sequences in the sample. The CDR3 DNA is TGTGCCAGCAGTGTTACAAGCTACGAGCAGTACTTC. It is translated as CASSVTSYEQYF. The gene calls are TRBV6-1 and TRBJ2-7; D uncertain. CDR1 MNHNS and CDR2 SASEGT come from the germline V gene. The CDR3 is 12 residues long. Trimming shortened V by 4 bases and J by 3 bases, and 7 bases separated the two germline ends.

This rearrangement joins TRBV28 to TRBJ2-5; D is ambiguous. The CDR3 is made up of 15 amino acids. CDR1 and CDR2 from the germline V gene are MDHEN and SYDVKM. Trimming took off 5 bases at V and 7 bases at J, with 20 bases between the two ends. The CDR3, as DNA: TGTGCCAGCAGTCAGCTCGGTCCTCCGGGTGTGACCCAGTACTTC. Translation: CASSQLGPPGVTQYF.

This clone showed up just a few times. The rearrangement links TRBV19 to TRBJ1-1; tentatively, D is TRBD1 (5 bases). Germline CDR1 LNHDA, CDR2 SQIVND (reference sequence). This CDR3 spans 14 amino acids. V was pared by 3 bases and J by 7 bases, with 15 bases between. The CDR3 DNA reads TGTGCCAGTAGTATTCAGGGCCACTGGGGTGAAGCTTTCTTT. Its translation is CASSIQGHWGEAFF.

The rearrangement uses TRBV27 and TRBJ2-1, with D unclear. CDR1 is MNHEY, CDR2 SMNVEV, per germline (reference sequence). The V and J ends lost 6 bases and 3 bases respectively, with 6 bases between them. The CDR3 consists of 12 residues. This chain's CDR3 is CASSEVYNEQFF. In DNA form, the CDR3 reads TGTGCCAGCAGCGAGGTCTACAATGAGCAGTTCTTC.

V is TRBV5-1 and J is TRBJ2-3; 13 bases align to TRBD2. The CDR3 length is 16 residues. Unmatched junction bases numbered 8, after V lost 7 bases and J lost 3 bases. Germline assignment: CDR1 SGHRS and CDR2 YFSETQ. CDR3 sequence reads: CASGLAGAGMTDTQYF. In DNA form, the CDR3 reads TGCGCCAGCGGACTAGCGGGAGCGGGTATGACAGATACGCAGTATTTT.

This chain links TRBV6-5 with TRBJ2-7; weak D call: TRBD2 (5 bases). The CDR3 loop spans 14 amino acids. Trimming stripped 4 bases from V and 0 bases from J, with 10 bases between. From germline, CDR1 is MNHEY and CDR2 SVGAGI. The CDR3 DNA sequence: TGTGCCAGCAGTTTATTTGGGAGCTCCTACGAGCAGTACTTC. Its protein is CASSLFGSSYEQYF.

Comment on this clone: Other nucleotide sequences in the sample specify the same CDR3. The chain combines TRBV19 with TRBJ2-3, with D possibly called TRBD1 or TRBD2 (5 bases each). This CDR3 is 11 amino acids long. Trimming left V 4 bases short and J 6 bases short, with 5 bases between. Germline V gene sequence: CDR1 LNHDA, CDR2 SQIVND (reference sequence). CDR3 sequence (DNA): TGTGCCAGTAGTAGGGGGGATACGCAGTATTTT. Translating it yields CASSRGDTQYF. Full variable domain (remainder filled in from reference TRBV19 and TRBJ2-3): DGGITQSPKYLFRKEGQNVTLSCEQNLNHDAMYWYRQDPGQGLRLIYYSQIVNDFQKGDIAEGYSVSREKKESFPLTVTSAQKNPTAFYLCASSRGDTQYFGPGTRLTVL.

The rearrangement joins TRBV19 to TRBJ2-6; possible D gene TRBD1, 5 bases. The CDR3 extends over 14 amino acids. V gave up 6 bases and J gave up 4 bases, with 10 bases separating them. CDR1 is LNHDA, CDR2 SQIVND, per germline (reference sequence). CDR3 coding DNA: TGTGCCAGTAGACAGAGGACAGGGGCCAACGTCCTGACTTTC. Its protein is CASRQRTGANVLTF.

V is TRBV10-1 and J is TRBJ1-2; 7 bases are shared with TRBD1. The CDR3 spans 13 residues. Per the germline V gene, CDR1 is WNHNN and CDR2 is SYGVQD (reference sequence). V dropped 6 bases and J dropped 6; count of bases not matched to a gene: 7. DNA of the CDR3: TGCGCCAGCAGCCGCGACAGGGTTCATGGCTACACCTTC. Protein sequence: CASSRDRVHGYTF.